The 25 T cell receptor beta chains below were found in one sample sequenced in a study of monozygotic twins with inflammatory bowel disease. From the 5' RACE reads, TCRdb lists one entry per CDR3 protein and no DNA. The repertoire table contains 300,000 to 400,000 distinct CDR3 sequences. Sequencing was carried out using blood. These receptor sequences come from a human donor with ulcerative colitis or Crohn's disease, or a healthy co-twin of an affected twin (not recorded which).

The chain couples TRBV14 to TRBJ2-1; there is no DNA to check the TCRdb D call of TRBD2. This CDR3 contains 17 residues. Germline V gene lookup returns CDR1 SGHDN and CDR2 FVKESK. CDR3 sequence: CASSQDSGLAGFNEQFF.

The V call is TRBV9, the J call TRBJ2-2; lacking DNA, the TRBD1 call made by TCRdb goes unchecked. The CDR3 is made up of 15 amino acids. The germline V gene encodes CDR1 SGDLS and CDR2 YYNGEE. This CDR3 is CASSAASGFTGELFF.

The genes are TRBV12-3 or TRBV12-4 and TRBJ1-2. The CDR3 consists of 14 residues. CDR3 amino acids: CASSLRQLGYGYTF.

The chain has TRBV5-6 and TRBJ2-5. The germline gives CDR1 SGHDT, CDR2 YYEEEE. This CDR3 region has 14 residues. The CDR3: CASSFVTGQETQYF.

The chain links TRBV11-2 to TRBJ2-7; the D gene TCRdb calls, TRBD2, cannot be checked with no DNA. Germline CDR1 and CDR2: SGHAT and FQNNGV. The CDR3 runs 16 residues. The CDR3 spells CASSFWSGPSSYEQYF.

The gene calls are TRBV5-1 and TRBJ2-1. Germline V gene lookup returns CDR1 SGHRS and CDR2 YFSETQ. CDR3 length: 13 residues. This CDR3 reads CASSLPGLNEQFF.

CDR3 residues: CASSQGKPVEAFF. J is TRBJ1-1 and V is TRBV4-1. The CDR3 is 13 amino acids. Germline V gene sequence: CDR1 MGHRA, CDR2 YSYEKL.

The genes are TRBV10-3 and TRBJ2-6; TCRdb's D call, TRBD1, is unchecked because there is no DNA. The germline V gene encodes CDR1 ENHRY and CDR2 SYGVKD. This CDR3 contains 17 residues. CDR3 sequence: CAISGKVQGPGANVLTF.

This chain's CDR3 is CASSQGRGNTEAFF. The gene calls are TRBV5-5 and TRBJ1-1; the D call of TRBD1 rests on TCRdb alone, since no DNA is present to check it. CDR1 is SGHKS, CDR2 YYEKEE, per germline (reference sequence). CDR3 length: 14 amino acids.

The J gene is TRBJ2-7, the V gene TRBV27; TCRdb's D call of TRBD1 is untestable without DNA. Germline-derived CDR1 and CDR2 are MNHEY and SMNVEV (reference sequence). The CDR3 covers 14 residues. The CDR3 sequence: CASRWTENNYEQYF.

The chain is built from TRBV18 and TRBJ2-7. The germline V gene encodes CDR1 KGHSH and CDR2 LQKENI. There are 14 residues in the CDR3. The CDR3: CASSLDGFSYEQYF.

This chain links TRBV11-3 with TRBJ2-2. CDR3 length: 12 amino acids. CDR1 and CDR2 (germline): SGHNT, YENEEA. CDR3 protein: CASSVHTGELFF.

J is TRBJ2-5 and V is TRBV7-2; the D call of TRBD2 rests on TCRdb alone, since no DNA is present to check it. The CDR3 length is 16 residues. In germline, CDR1 is SGHTA, CDR2 FQGNSA. This chain's CDR3 is CASSLGPAGGRETQYF.

The chain is built from TRBV7-2 and TRBJ1-4; the D call from TCRdb, TRBD1, cannot be confirmed without DNA. CDR1 is SGHTA and CDR2 is FQGNSA in the germline V gene. The CDR3 is 13 amino acids. CDR3 region: CGSSRGRGEKLFF.

V gene TRBV4-3 combines with J gene TRBJ2-1; the D gene TCRdb calls, TRBD2, cannot be checked with no DNA. The CDR3 spans 16 residues. Germline values: CDR1 LGHNA, CDR2 YSLEER. The CDR3 region is CASSQVGGTNYNEQFF.

V usage is TRBV15 and J usage is TRBJ2-1. Germline CDR1 LNHNV, CDR2 YYDKDF (reference sequence). The CDR3 covers 15 residues. CDR3 residues: CATSNGRQSYNEQFF.

This chain connects TRBV6-2 or TRBV6-3 to TRBJ1-2; TCRdb's D call of TRBD1 is untestable without DNA. Germline CDR1 is MNHEY and CDR2 is SVGEGT. The CDR3 consists of 13 residues. The CDR3: CASRGDRPFDSTF.

The V gene is TRBV20-1, the J gene TRBJ1-5. CDR1 and CDR2 (germline): DFQATT, SNEGSKA (reference sequence). The CDR3 is 17 amino acids. Here the CDR3 reads CSAMDGQSLYSNQPQHF.

Here the CDR3 reads CASSPYSPGPTSTDTQYF. V is TRBV18 and J is TRBJ2-3; there is no DNA to check the TCRdb D call of TRBD1. In germline, CDR1 is KGHSH, CDR2 LQKENI. The CDR3 consists of 18 residues.

V usage is TRBV5-1 and J usage is TRBJ2-5. Germline V gives CDR1 SGHRS, CDR2 YFSETQ. CDR3 size: 16 residues. The CDR3 sequence is CASSLGRTDSQETQYF. Based on the CDR3 plus reference TRBV5-1 and TRBJ2-5, the full variable domain is KAGVTQTPRYLIKTRGQQVTLSCSPISGHRSVSWYQQTPGQGLQFLFEYFSETQRNKGNFPGRFSGRQFSNSRSEMNVSTLELGDSALYLCASSLGRTDSQETQYFGPGTRLLVL.

J is TRBJ2-7 and V is TRBV7-9. The CDR3 sequence is 16 residues long. CDR1 SEHNR and CDR2 FQNEAQ come from the germline V gene (reference sequence). The CDR3 spells CASRPKDGSSSYEQYF.

This chain connects TRBV29-1 to TRBJ1-2; TCRdb names TRBD1, which stays unverified in the absence of DNA. CDR3 length: 14 residues. Germline loops: CDR1 SQVTM, CDR2 ANQGSEA. The CDR3 region is CSVEDSRHPGSYTF.

The V gene is TRBV24-1, the J gene TRBJ1-1. The CDR3 length is 13 residues. Germline V CDR1 and CDR2: KGHDR, SFDVKD. CDR3 sequence: CATSDIMNTEAFF.

CDR3 loop: CASSTDRGDTQYF. V usage is TRBV5-1 and J usage is TRBJ2-3; TCRdb reports TRBD1, a call that lacks DNA to check it against. Germline values: CDR1 SGHRS, CDR2 YFSETQ. This CDR3 is built from 13 residues.

This chain connects TRBV7-8 to TRBJ2-7; the D call of TRBD1 rests on TCRdb alone, since no DNA is present to check it. CDR3 size: 13 residues. From germline, CDR1 is SGHVS and CDR2 FQNEAQ. CDR3 residues: CASSTAGFYEQYF.